A selection of T cell receptor beta chains follows, all from one sample in a study of neoadjuvant anti-PD-1 for oral cavity cancer. Some clones are missing from TCRdb's copy, which holds only in-frame ones; the method was immunoSEQ multiplex PCR. Seen here are around 68,000 clones, 70% to 90% observed once, and the top ten hold 2.5% to 3%. The sequencing used PBMCs, collected after nivolumab (anti-PD-1) treatment. Receptors originate from a person aged 35-80 years with oral cavity squamous cell carcinoma. CDR3s include the opening cysteine and the closing phenylalanine or tryptophan. D genes are given only for firm matches. Rows may omit the clone size; those that give it use once, few, many or a size class.

TRBV27,NA,TRBJ2-1,NA,TGTGCCAGCAGTTTATCCGTTACAGTGAATGAGCAGTTCTTC,CASSLSVTVNEQFF
TRBV7-9,TRBD1,TRBJ1-1,NA,TGTGCCAGCAGCCCCCGGACAGGGTCTGAAGCTTTCTTT,CASSPRTGSEAFF
TRBV9,TRBD2,TRBJ2-5,once,TGTGCCAGCAGCGCGGGACTAGCGGGGGCCCAAGAGACCCAGTACTTC,CASSAGLAGAQETQYF
TRBV30,TRBD1,TRBJ1-6,NA,TGTGCCTGGGAGGCAGACAGGGGATCACCCCTCCACTTT,CAWEADRGSPLHF
TRBV7-2,NA,TRBJ2-7,NA,TGTGCCAGCAGACCAGACGGGGCGGGCTACGAGCAGTACTTC,CASRPDGAGYEQYF
TRBV29-1,NA,TRBJ2-5,NA,TGCAGCGTTGTTTCGGGGTTAGAAGAGACCCAGTACTTC,CSVVSGLEETQYF
TRBV2,NA,TRBJ1-1,NA,TGTGCCAGCAGCGCCTTATACACTGAAGCTTTCTTT,CASSALYTEAFF
TRBV21-1,NA,TRBJ2-7,NA,TGTGCCAGCAGCAAACACCAGGACAGGGTGAGCTACGAGCAGTACTTC,CASSKHQDRVSYEQYF
TRBV25-1,NA,TRBJ1-5,NA,TGTGCCAGCAGTTCGAGTGGGCAGGGGTATCAGCCCCAGCATTTT,CASSSSGQGYQPQHF
TRBV9,NA,TRBJ2-1,NA,TGTGCCAGCAGCGCCAGTGTGAATTACAATGAGCAGTTCTTC,CASSASVNYNEQFF
TRBV4-1,NA,TRBJ1-4,NA,TGCGCCAGCAGCCAAATCTTAGGACGGAGATGGAATGAAAAACTGTTTTTT,CASSQILGRRWNEKLFF
TRBV6-5,NA,TRBJ1-1,once,TGTGCCAGCAGTCTGACAGGACTCCTCCAGCAAGCTTTCTTT,CASSLTGLLQQAFF
TRBV5-1,NA,TRBJ1-2,NA,TGCGCCAGCAGCTTGTCCCCCTCATCTCTCTACACCTTC,CASSLSPSSLYTF
TRBV29-1,NA,TRBJ1-2,NA,TGCAGCGCCGGCCCGGGAACAGGGAGCAAGGGCTACACCTTC,CSAGPGTGSKGYTF
TRBV5-4,NA,TRBJ2-4,NA,TGTGCCAGCAGCAACGCCCAGGGGTCCAAAAACATTCAGTACTTC,CASSNAQGSKNIQYF
TRBV19,TRBD1,TRBJ1-5,NA,TGTGCCAGTAGTAGACCAGGGGGCGCAGGTCAGCCCCAGCATTTT,CASSRPGGAGQPQHF
TRBV2,NA,TRBJ1-4,once,TGTGCCAGCAAACCCGGGACTTCTAATGAAAAACTGTTTTTT,CASKPGTSNEKLFF
TRBV5-1,TRBD2,TRBJ2-1,NA,TGCGCCAGCAGCTCTTCTCCGGGACTAGCGGGCTACAATGAGCAGTTCTTC,CASSSSPGLAGYNEQFF
TRBV11-3,NA,TRBJ2-3,once,TGTGCCAGCAGCTCTGTCACAGGGCCCACGCAGTATTTT,CASSSVTGPTQYF
TRBV27,NA,TRBJ2-7,NA,TGTGCCAGCAATTCCTCCGGGGCAGGATTC,CASNSSGAGF
TRBV11-2,NA,TRBJ2-1,NA,TGTGCCAGCAGAATCCCCGGCAGGGGAAGATACAATGAGCAGTTCTTC,CASRIPGRGRYNEQFF
TRBV11-2,NA,TRBJ2-1,few,TGTGCCAGCAGCCGTCCGGGCTCCTACAATGAGCAGTTCTTC,CASSRPGSYNEQFF
TRBV19,TRBD1,TRBJ1-5,NA,TGTGCCAGCCGTCTTCAAGCGGGACAGGGCAATCAGCCCCAGCATTTT,CASRLQAGQGNQPQHF
TRBV20-1,NA,TRBJ2-3,few,TGCAGTGCCCACACAGATACGCAGTATTTT,CSAHTDTQYF
TRBV19,TRBD2,TRBJ2-2,NA,TGTGCCAGTAGGTCGGTAGCGGGAGGGCTGGCCGGGGAGCTGTTTTTT,CASRSVAGGLAGELFF
TRBV27,TRBD2,TRBJ2-1,NA,TGTGCCAGTACTAGCGGGTTCGACAATGAGCAGTTCTTC,CASTSGFDNEQFF
TRBV7-9,NA,TRBJ1-4,NA,TGTGCCAGCAGCTTCGGGAGGCTGACTAATGAAAAACTGTTTTTT,CASSFGRLTNEKLFF
TRBV7-9,TRBD2,TRBJ2-5,NA,TGTGCCAGCAGCCGGACTAGCGGGCGACAAGAGACCCAGTACTTC,CASSRTSGRQETQYF
TRBV6-4,TRBD1,TRBJ2-7,NA,TGTGCCAGCACCGACGTCCCGGTCTGCACCGGGACAGGGCTCAGCGAGCAGTACTTC,CASTDVPVCTGTGLSEQYF
TRBV9,NA,TRBJ2-1,NA,TGTGCCAGCAGCGCCGAGGGGGGAAAGGGCTACAATGAGCAGTTCTTC,CASSAEGGKGYNEQFF
TRBV15,NA,TRBJ2-3,NA,TGTGCCACCAGCAGAGCGCGGAGCCCACCGGCAGATACGCAGTATTTT,CATSRARSPPADTQYF
TRBV4-2,NA,TRBJ2-7,NA,TGTGCCAGCAGCCAGGAGGGGGACGGATTCTGGGAGCAGTACTTC,CASSQEGDGFWEQYF
TRBV27,NA,TRBJ2-2,NA,TGTGCCAGCAGTTCCCGACGACAGCCCTACACCGGGGAGCTGTTTTTT,CASSSRRQPYTGELFF
TRBV7-6,NA,TRBJ2-1,NA,TGTGCCAGCAGCTTAGCCCCCCCCCTAACGGCGGGGGAGCAGTTCTTC,CASSLAPPLTAGEQFF
TRBV6-1,NA,TRBJ2-7,NA,TGTGCCAGCACTCTGTATGGGATCACCTACGAGCAGTACTTC,CASTLYGITYEQYF
TRBV5-4,NA,TRBJ1-1,few,TGTGCCAGCAGCTCCCTGAACGAAGCTTTCTTT,CASSSLNEAFF
TRBV6-1,NA,TRBJ2-1,NA,TGTGCCAGCTTAGGGGGGGCGGGAGTGGGTGAGCAGTTCTTC,CASLGGAGVGEQFF
TRBV5-4,TRBD1,TRBJ1-2,NA,TGTGCCAGCAGCTTCCGGACAGGGGGGGGCTACACCTTC,CASSFRTGGGYTF
TRBV4-1,NA,TRBJ1-1,NA,TGCGCCAGCAGCCCAACGAGACTCCAGAACACTGAAGCTTTCTTT,CASSPTRLQNTEAFF
TRBV5-4,NA,TRBJ2-7,few,TGTGCCAGCAGCTTGGTTGGAGGGTACGAGCAGTACTTC,CASSLVGGYEQYF
TRBV2,TRBD1,TRBJ2-7,NA,TGTGCCAGCAGTGAAGCAAATTCCGGGACAGGGTACGAGCAGTACTTC,CASSEANSGTGYEQYF
TRBV27,NA,TRBJ1-1,NA,TGTGCCAGCAGTTTAGCCGGGCCCCCCACTGAAGCTTTCTTT,CASSLAGPPTEAFF
TRBV25-1,TRBD2,TRBJ2-2,NA,TGTGCCAGCAGTGAATATGGGACTAGCGGGAGTTTTAGCGGGGAGCTGTTTTTT,CASSEYGTSGSFSGELFF
TRBV28,TRBD2,TRBJ2-3,NA,TGTGCCAGCAGTTCCTCCCCTAGCGGGGGTACCATCTTCGGAGATACGCAGTATTTT,CASSSSPSGGTIFGDTQYF
TRBV7-9,NA,TRBJ1-5,NA,TGTGCCAGCAGCCAAACGGGCGTTCAGCCCCAGCATTTT,CASSQTGVQPQHF
TRBV28,NA,TRBJ1-2,NA,TGTGCCAGCAGGCTTCGCTTAGGGGGCTACACCTTC,CASRLRLGGYTF
TRBV7-9,TRBD1,TRBJ1-1,NA,TGTGCCAGCAGCTACGGGGACAGCCTTGAAGCTTTCTTT,CASSYGDSLEAFF
TRBV6-1,NA,TRBJ1-2,NA,TGTGCCAGCAGTGAAAGAGGTCAGGGGCAAGGCTATGGCTACACCTTC,CASSERGQGQGYGYTF
TRBV19,NA,TRBJ2-7,NA,TGTGCCAGTAGTTTCACAATACAGGGCTCGTACGAGCAGTACTTC,CASSFTIQGSYEQYF
TRBV30,NA,TRBJ1-1,NA,TGTGCCTGGAGTCGCGGTACGAAGACGGCCGCTATGGTGAACACTGAAGCTTTCTTT,CAWSRGTKTAAMVNTEAFF
TRBV25-1,NA,TRBJ2-3,NA,TGTGCCAGCAGTGACCTAGGGGGGGATACGCAGTATTTT,CASSDLGGDTQYF
TRBV6-4,NA,TRBJ2-1,NA,TGTGCCAGCAGGCCAGATACCGTGGGTGAGCAGTTCTTC,CASRPDTVGEQFF
TRBV7-9,NA,TRBJ1-5,few,TGTGCCAGCAGCGCCGGGCCGAATCAGCCCCAGCATTTT,CASSAGPNQPQHF
TRBV19,NA,TRBJ1-1,NA,TGTGCCAGTAGTAGGGGCCGAGGCGTGAGCACTGAAGCTTTCTTT,CASSRGRGVSTEAFF
TRBV11-3,NA,TRBJ2-2,NA,TGTGCCAGCAGCTTACTTTTAGGGGGAACCGGGGAGCTGTTTTTT,CASSLLLGGTGELFF